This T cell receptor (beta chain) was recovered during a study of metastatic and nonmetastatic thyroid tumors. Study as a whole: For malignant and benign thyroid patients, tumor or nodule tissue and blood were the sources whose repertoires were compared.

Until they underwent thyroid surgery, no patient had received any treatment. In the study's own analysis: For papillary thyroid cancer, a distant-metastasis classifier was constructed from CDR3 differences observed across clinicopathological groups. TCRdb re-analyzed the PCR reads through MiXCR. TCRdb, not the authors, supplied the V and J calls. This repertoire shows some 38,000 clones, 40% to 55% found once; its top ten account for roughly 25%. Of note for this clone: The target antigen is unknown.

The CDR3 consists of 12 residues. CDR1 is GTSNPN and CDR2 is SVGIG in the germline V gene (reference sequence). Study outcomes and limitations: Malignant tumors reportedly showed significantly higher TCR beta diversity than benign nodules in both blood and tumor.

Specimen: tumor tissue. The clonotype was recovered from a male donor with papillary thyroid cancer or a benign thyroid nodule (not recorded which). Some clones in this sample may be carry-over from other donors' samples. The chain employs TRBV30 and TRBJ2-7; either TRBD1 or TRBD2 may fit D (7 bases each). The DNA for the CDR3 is TGTGCGGCGACCAGGGGGGGCTACGAGCAGTACTTC. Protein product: CAATRGGYEQYF.